The next 8 T cell receptor beta chains were all read from a single sample in a study of tumor-infiltrating lymphocytes in localized non-small cell lung cancer. The protocol was immunoSEQ multiplex PCR, while the TCRdb copy is restricted to in-frame clones and leaves out a portion. The table includes 11,000 to 15,000 clones, around four fifths detected once. The sample taken for sequencing was lung tumor tissue. These receptors were obtained from a human donor with non-small cell lung cancer.

A word on this clone: The same CDR3 is also encoded by other DNA sequences in this sample. The chain couples TRBV9 to TRBJ1-6; D gene unclear. CDR3 length: 13 residues. Trimming took 0 bases from V and 7 from J, leaving 5 bases between them. Germline V gene sequence: CDR1 SGDLS, CDR2 YYNGEE. CDR3 sequence reads: CASSVGGNSPLHF. CDR3 sequence (DNA): TGTGCCAGCAGCGTAGGAGGAAATTCACCCCTCCACTTT.

J is TRBJ1-1 and V is TRBV2, with 11 bases that match TRBD1. This CDR3 region has 15 residues. The germline CDR1 and CDR2 sequences are SNHLY and FYNNEI. V dropped 7 bases and J dropped 4; count of bases not matched to a gene: 8. In DNA form, the CDR3 reads TGTGCCAGCACAGGGACAGGGGGTGCGGGCACTGAAGCTTTCTTT. This codes for CASTGTGGAGTEAFF. The full variable domain, its missing parts supplied by reference TRBV2 and TRBJ1-1, is EPEVTQTPSHQVTQMGQEVILRCVPISNHLYFYWYRQILGQKVEFLVSFYNNEISEKSEIFDDQFSVERPDGSNFTLKIRSTKLEDSAMYFCASTGTGGAGTEAFFGQGTRLTVV.

This clone was observed a handful of times. The CDR3 is CASSRRDSYGYTF. CDR3 DNA: TGTGCCAGCAGCCGACGGGACAGCTATGGCTACACCTTC. V usage is TRBV6-5 and J usage is TRBJ1-2; 7 nucleotides align to TRBD1. Germline V gene data show CDR1 as MNHEY and CDR2 as SVGAGI. The V gene end was trimmed by 6 bases and the J gene end by 4 bases; junction bases not matched to a gene: 5. The CDR3 spans 13 residues.

The rearrangement uses TRBV7-2 and TRBJ2-7; D is uncertain. V was shortened by 2 bases and J by 8 bases, with 13 bases between the two germline ends. The germline V gene has CDR1 SGHTA and CDR2 FQGNSA. The CDR3 loop spans 13 amino acids. In nucleotides, the CDR3 is TGTGCCAGCAGCTTAACCCGTTCGGTGAAGCAGTACTTC. It encodes CASSLTRSVKQYF.

This rearrangement joins TRBV6-5 to TRBJ2-3; D tentatively reads TRBD1 or TRBD2 (5 bases each). This CDR3 is 16 amino acids long. Per the germline V gene, CDR1 is MNHEY and CDR2 is SVGAGI. The V end was cut by 2 bases, the J end by 2 bases, with 14 bases between. The CDR3 nucleotides read TGTGCCAGCAGTTACAACGCTCCAGGGACCACAGATACGCAGTATTTT. As protein: CASSYNAPGTTDTQYF.

CDR3: CASSVGGAGVETQYF. The CDR3 region has the DNA TGTGCCAGCAGCGTAGGGGGTGCGGGAGTGGAGACCCAGTACTTC. This chain uses TRBV11-2 with TRBJ2-5; the D gene is possibly TRBD2 (7 bases). The CDR3 is made up of 15 amino acids. V dropped 5 bases and J dropped 5 bases, with 18 bases sitting between them. Germline lookup yields CDR1 SGHAT and CDR2 FQNNGV.

This clone appeared a few times. The chain employs TRBV19 and TRBJ1-6; a weak D match, TRBD1 (5 bases). Per the germline V gene, CDR1 is LNHDA and CDR2 is SQIVND (reference sequence). This CDR3 spans 14 amino acids. Trimming took 7 bases from V and 5 from J, leaving 12 bases between them. CDR3 protein: CASTQRGDNSPLHF. The DNA for the CDR3 is TGTGCCAGTACCCAGAGAGGGGATAATTCACCCCTCCACTTT.

The chain couples TRBV2 to TRBJ2-2; possibly TRBD2 for D (5 bases). Deletions cut 2 bases from V and 3 bases from J, with 7 bases between. The germline V gene has CDR1 SNHLY and CDR2 FYNNEI. CDR3 size: 14 residues. In DNA, the CDR3 is TGTGCCAGCAGTGAATTGGGAGACACCGGGGAGCTGTTTTTT. This gives the protein CASSELGDTGELFF.